What follows are 18 T cell receptor beta chains derived from one specimen sequenced in a study of cytomegalovirus exposure and HLA in healthy donors. PCR used 60 Vbeta primers and 13 Jbeta primers. Clones were read by immunoSEQ multiplex PCR, and TCRdb kept only the in-frame ones, dropping some. With approximately 30,000 clones in the sample, the ten largest clones hold around 3.3%. The sequencing input was PBMCs. The receptor set was obtained from a woman in her thirties or forties in good health and CMV-seropositive.

The rearrangement links TRBV14 to TRBJ2-5; D not certain. V was pared by 1 base and J by 6 bases, with 3 bases between. The germline V gene encodes CDR1 SGHDN and CDR2 FVKESK. This CDR3 is 11 amino acids long. The CDR3 DNA reads as TGTGCCAGCAGCCAAGTAAAGACCCAGTACTTC. It encodes CASSQVKTQYF.

V usage is TRBV30 and J usage is TRBJ1-2; TRBD1 might be the D (5 bases). Deletions cut 5 bases from V and 4 bases from J, with 17 bases between. Germline CDR1 and CDR2: GTSNPN and SVGIG (reference sequence). The CDR3 has 14 residues. In nucleotides, the CDR3 is TGTGCCTGGGAGGACGGTACAGGTGTCTATGGCTACACCTTC. It is translated as CAWEDGTGVYGYTF.

The chain couples TRBV29-1 to TRBJ1-2, with TRBD1 as a possible D gene (6 bases). Germline CDR1 is SQVTM and CDR2 is ANQGSEA. V gave up 2 bases and J gave up 2 bases, with 6 bases separating them. This CDR3 has 12 residues. In nucleotides, the CDR3 is TGCAGCGTTGAAACAGGGAACTATGGCTACACCTTC. Its protein product is CSVETGNYGYTF.

This chain joins TRBV7-9 and TRBJ1-2; D is unclear. Trimming removed 0 bases at V and 1 base at J, with 6 bases between. CDR3 length: 14 amino acids. CDR1 SEHNR and CDR2 FQNEAQ come from the germline V gene (reference sequence). In nucleotides, the CDR3 is TGTGCCAGCAGCTTAGCCCCTTATAACTATGGCTACACCTTC. It codes for CASSLAPYNYGYTF.

The V call is TRBV6-5, the J call TRBJ1-5; 7 nucleotides align to TRBD1. J gave up 3 bases and V 6 bases, and 5 bases lay outside the gene matches. The CDR3 runs 14 residues. Germline V CDR1 and CDR2: MNHEY, SVGAGI. CDR3 sequence (DNA): TGTGCCAGCAGCCGGGACAGTATCAATCAGCCCCAGCATTTT. Residues: CASSRDSINQPQHF.

V and J are TRBV7-6 and TRBJ2-3, with D possibly matching TRBD2 (6 bases). There are 14 residues in the CDR3. Germline-derived CDR1 and CDR2 are SGHVS and FNYEAQ. V was pared by 2 bases and J by 3 bases, with 9 bases between. Here the CDR3 reads CASSLTGDTDTQYF. The CDR3 DNA follows: TGTGCCAGCAGCTTAACGGGAGATACAGATACGCAGTATTTT.

The chain is built from TRBV5-1 and TRBJ2-5; D may be TRBD2 (6 bases). The CDR3 totals 15 residues. V lost 0 bases to trimming and J lost 1 base, with 10 bases between them. Looked up from germline, CDR1 is SGHRS and CDR2 is YFSETQ. The CDR3 sequence is CASSLGRTIQETQYF. Here the CDR3 DNA reads TGCGCCAGCAGCTTGGGACGGACTATCCAAGAGACCCAGTACTTC.

The rearrangement uses TRBV12-5 and TRBJ1-5; D is ambiguous. The CDR3 contains 15 residues. Germline V gene data show CDR1 as LGHNT and CDR2 as FRNRAP. Between the trimmed V and J ends, which lost 2 bases and 5 bases, there was a span of 13 bases. CDR3 bases: TGTGCTAGTGGTTTGTCTAGACTTGGTGATCAGCCCCAGCATTTT. This codes for CASGLSRLGDQPQHF.

The chain carries TRBV15 and TRBJ1-5; 8 bases match TRBD1. CDR3 length: 15 amino acids. The germline CDR1 and CDR2 sequences are LNHNV and YYDKDF (reference sequence). V lost 0 bases and J lost 5; bases outside the gene matches: 3. The CDR3 DNA is TGTGCCACCAGCAGAGAAGGACAGGGTTATCAGCCCCAGCATTTT. It encodes CATSREGQGYQPQHF.

The genes are TRBV5-4 and TRBJ2-3, with D unresolved. Germline CDR1 and CDR2: SGHNT and YYREEE (reference sequence). Trimming stripped 5 bases from V and 4 bases from J, with 14 bases between. CDR3 length: 14 amino acids. CDR3 bases: TGTGCCAGCAGTTTCGAGCCTATCGCAGATACGCAGTATTTT. The encoded protein is CASSFEPIADTQYF.

The chain combines TRBV9 with TRBJ2-1; 9 bases match TRBD2. Per germline, CDR1 SGDLS and CDR2 YYNGEE. The V segment lost 0 bases and the J segment 7 bases; nucleotides outside the gene matches: 8. The CDR3 is 16 amino acids. The CDR3 DNA sequence: TGTGCCAGCAGCGTAGAAGGTAGCGGGAGTAAGAATGAGCAGTTCTTC. Translated, it gives CASSVEGSGSKNEQFF. The variable domain in full, completed from reference TRBV9 and TRBJ2-1, reads DSGVTQTPKHLITATGQRVTLRCSPRSGDLSVYWYQQSLDQGLQFLIQYYNGEERAKGNILERFSAQQFPDLHSELNLSSLELGDSALYFCASSVEGSGSKNEQFFGPGTRLTVL.

The gene calls are TRBV18 and TRBJ1-2; no reliable D call. Deletions cut 6 bases from V and 1 base from J, with 9 bases between. In germline, CDR1 is KGHSH, CDR2 LQKENI. This CDR3 spans 13 amino acids. The DNA for the CDR3 is TGTGCCAGCTCCCTTACTATTAACTATGGCTACACCTTC. Protein sequence: CASSLTINYGYTF.

This chain joins TRBV15 and TRBJ1-5, with D maybe TRBD1 (5 bases). Trimming took off 0 bases at V and 2 bases at J, with 14 bases between the two ends. The germline gives CDR1 LNHNV, CDR2 YYDKDF (reference sequence). The CDR3 contains 17 residues. This CDR3 reads CATSRDLVGEGNQPQHF. Written as DNA, the CDR3 is TGTGCCACCAGCAGAGATCTGGTAGGGGAGGGCAATCAGCCCCAGCATTTT.

The rearrangement links TRBV4-2 to TRBJ2-4; TRBD2 aligns across 11 bases. CDR1 and CDR2 from the germline V gene are LGHNA and YNFKEQ. The length of the CDR3 is 17 residues. Trimming at V came to 6 bases and at J to 0 bases, leaving 7 bases not matched to a gene. CDR3 coding DNA: TGTGCCAGCAGTGAACTAGCGGGAGTAGGAGCCAAAAACATTCAGTACTTC. Its protein product is CASSELAGVGAKNIQYF.

The chain carries TRBV4-3 and TRBJ1-2, with 7 bases lining up with TRBD1. This CDR3 comprises 12 residues. With 4 bases clipped from V and 8 bases from J, the junction kept 4 bases outside the gene matches. CDR1 and CDR2 from the germline V gene are LGHNA and YSLEER. The CDR3 sequence: CASSRTGLGYTF. Here the CDR3 DNA reads TGCGCCAGCAGCCGGACAGGTCTCGGCTACACCTTC.

This chain uses TRBV7-6 with TRBJ1-2; tentative D call: TRBD1 (6 bases). The ends were cut back, 1 base at V and 4 bases at J, with 10 bases in the middle. The CDR3 has 14 residues. Germline-derived CDR1 and CDR2 are SGHVS and FNYEAQ. The CDR3: CASSLESRGYGYTF. As DNA, the CDR3 is TGTGCCAGCAGCTTAGAAAGCAGGGGCTATGGCTACACCTTC.

V and J are TRBV27 and TRBJ2-4; D is ambiguous. V was cut by 5 bases and J by 4 bases, with 18 bases left in between. Germline V gene data show CDR1 as MNHEY and CDR2 as SMNVEV (reference sequence). The CDR3 is made up of 16 amino acids. CDR3 in amino acids: CASSPLTGDLKNIQYF. The CDR3 DNA follows: TGTGCCAGCAGTCCCTTGACCGGCGACTTGAAAAACATTCAGTACTTC.

The rearrangement uses TRBV7-3 and TRBJ2-1; 9 bases line up with TRBD2. This CDR3 has 16 residues. V shed 5 bases and J 5 bases; nucleotides not matched to a gene: 10. CDR1 and CDR2 from the germline V gene are SGHTA and FQGTGA. The CDR3 spells CASSPLAGSADNEQFF. For the CDR3, the DNA is TGTGCCAGCAGCCCCCTAGCGGGATCAGCCGACAATGAGCAGTTCTTC.